This T cell receptor (beta chain) derives from a study of radiotherapy plus CTLA-4 blockade in lung cancer. Study findings and constraints: Some TCR clones had been derived from tumors. These clones expanded in peripheral blood after radiotherapy plus ipilimumab. Strongest reported response predictors: early blood clone changes and post-radiation interferon-beta.

Between the trimmed V and J ends, which lost 6 bases and 0 bases, there was a span of 15 bases. The CDR3 runs to 15 residues. Germline V CDR1 and CDR2: MDHEN, SYDVKM. Alongside CTLA-4 blockade with ipilimumab, patients with chemo-refractory metastatic non-small-cell lung cancer received focal radiation. Turning to this clone: The target antigen is unknown.

TCRdb's copy holds only in-frame clones and misses some; the assay was immunoSEQ multiplex PCR. The sample carries tens of thousands of clones, around three quarters recorded once. The specimen comprised peripheral blood, sampled from a patient treated with radiotherapy plus ipilimumab. This chain joins TRBV28 and TRBJ2-7; D might be TRBD1 (5 bases). The origin of this receptor is a human donor with non-small cell lung cancer that progressed on radiotherapy plus ipilimumab. The CDR3 DNA reads as TGTGCCAGCAGGCCTGGGGCAGGAAGCTCCTACGAGCAGTACTTC. This codes for CASRPGAGSSYEQYF.